This T cell receptor (beta chain) was sequenced in a study of siplizumab effects on memory and regulatory T cells. Whole-study findings and limits: In unstimulated cells, naive T cells appeared more diverse than memory T cells and seemed major alloresponse contributors.

This CDR3 is 13 amino acids long. Germline trimming cut 5 bases from V and 7 bases from J; bases unmatched to any gene: 3. The germline V gene encodes CDR1 LGHNA and CDR2 YNFKEQ. About this clone itself: Its antigen is still unknown.

Libraries were prepared by immunoSEQ multiplex PCR; TCRdb keeps only in-frame clonotypes and omits some of them. The table records roughly 120,000 clones, roughly 92% of them present only once. The sequenced sample consisted of CD4+ T cells sorted from blood. The genes are TRBV4-2 and TRBJ1-4; 8 nucleotides line up with TRBD1. The TCR was taken from a human donor in good health. The CDR3 protein is CASSWGTGEKLFF. In nucleotides, the CDR3 is TGTGCCAGCAGCTGGGGGACAGGTGAAAAACTGTTTTTT.